The 24 T cell receptor beta chains listed next were all sequenced from one sample in a study of graft-versus-host responses after intestinal transplantation. The antigens for these receptors are not known. Some clones are missing from TCRdb's copy, which holds only in-frame ones; the method was immunoSEQ multiplex PCR. The sample lists nearly 95,000 clones, about 93% occurring once. This specimen was unstimulated CD8+ T cells sorted from spleen or lymph node cells, taken before intestinal transplant. These receptors all come from a human donor who received an intestinal transplant.

The chain is built from TRBV6-5 and TRBJ1-6; D is unclear. Trimming removed 5 bases at V and 7 bases at J, with 6 bases between. The CDR3 length is 12 residues. CDR1 is MNHEY, CDR2 SVGAGI, per germline. CDR3 protein: CASSPSNSPLHF. The CDR3 region has the DNA TGTGCCAGCAGTCCTTCGAATTCACCCCTCCACTTT.

The chain is built from TRBV11-2 and TRBJ1-2; D remains unclear. V shed 1 base and J shed 1 base, with 4 bases lying between them. The CDR3 is 13 residues long. Germline V gene sequence: CDR1 SGHAT, CDR2 FQNNGV. The CDR3 is CASSLVSNYGYTF. The CDR3 DNA sequence: TGTGCCAGCAGCTTAGTCAGTAACTATGGCTACACCTTC.

The V gene is TRBV6-6, the J gene TRBJ1-5, with 7 bases aligning to TRBD1. CDR3 length: 14 amino acids. Germline trimming cut 5 bases from V and 6 bases from J; bases unmatched to any gene: 7. In germline, CDR1 is MNHNY, CDR2 SVGAGI (reference sequence). The CDR3 DNA reads TGTGCCAGCAGTCCCGGGACAGCGGGTCAGCCCCAGCATTTT. Encoded protein: CASSPGTAGQPQHF.

The rearrangement uses TRBV21-1 and TRBJ2-5; TRBD2 reflects the table's D call only, with no check against the DNA. TRBV21-1 is a pseudogene locus. The CDR3 covers 17 residues. For the CDR3, the DNA is TGTGCCAGCAGCGAGGGCGATCTAGCGGGGATCCAAGAGACCCAGTACTTC. Its translation is CASSEGDLAGIQETQYF.

V and J are TRBV23-1 and TRBJ2-7, with D tentatively TRBD1 (6 bases). TRBV23-1 is noted as an ORF with a role that remains uncertain. The CDR3 runs to 14 residues. The chain's CDR3 is CANRSRQETYEQYF. The CDR3 DNA sequence: TGCGCTAATAGGAGTAGACAGGAGACCTACGAGCAGTACTTC.

J is TRBJ2-5 and V is TRBV25-1; 11 bases are a match to TRBD2. V dropped 10 bases and J dropped 5; count of bases not matched to a gene: 15. This CDR3 contains 16 residues. Germline-derived CDR1 and CDR2 are MGHDK and SYGVNS. CDR3 bases: TGTGCCACCCTCCCCAATAGCGGGGGGGCAACCGAGACCCAGTACTTC. It translates to CATLPNSGGATETQYF. Based on the CDR3 plus reference TRBV25-1 and TRBJ2-5, the full variable domain is EADIYQTPRYLVIGTGKKITLECSQTMGHDKMYWYQQDPGMELHLIHYSYGVNSTEKGDLSSESTVSRIRTEHFPLTLESARPSHTSQYLCATLPNSGGATETQYFGPGTRLLVL.

The genes are TRBV4-3 and TRBJ1-5; D not resolved. This CDR3 contains 16 residues. Germline V gene lookup returns CDR1 LGHNA and CDR2 YSLEER. V lost 0 bases and J lost 5, with 14 bases in between. CDR3 nucleotide sequence: TGCGCCAGCAGCCAAGAACGTGGCAGGCCAGATCAGCCCCAGCATTTT. This sequence encodes CASSQERGRPDQPQHF.

The V gene is TRBV30, the J gene TRBJ1-2; 8 bases are a match to TRBD1. V gave up 0 bases and J gave up 4 bases; unmatched junction bases: 4. Germline CDR1 is GTSNPN and CDR2 is SVGIG (reference sequence). The CDR3 is 14 amino acids. This CDR3 is CAWSVQGGGYGYTF. CDR3 DNA: TGTGCCTGGAGTGTACAGGGGGGCGGCTATGGCTACACCTTC.

The V gene is TRBV19, the J gene TRBJ2-1; the D gene is possibly TRBD1 (6 bases). The CDR3 consists of 18 residues. The germline V gene encodes CDR1 LNHDA and CDR2 SQIVND (reference sequence). V dropped 5 bases and J dropped 0 bases, with 20 bases sitting between them. CDR3 bases: TGTGCCAGTAGTTATTTTTGGGGGCGCCCTAGCTCCTACAATGAGCAGTTCTTC. It specifies CASSYFWGRPSSYNEQFF.

This chain uses TRBV4-3 with TRBJ1-1; D is possibly TRBD1 (6 bases). Germline loops: CDR1 LGHNA, CDR2 YSLEER. V dropped 1 base and J dropped 1 base, with 10 bases sitting between them. The CDR3 covers 15 residues. This CDR3 is CASSQGAGENTEAFF. CDR3 in DNA: TGCGCCAGCAGCCAAGGGGCAGGGGAGAACACTGAAGCTTTCTTT.

The chain combines TRBV27 with TRBJ2-1; 8 positions match TRBD1. The V segment lost 6 bases and the J segment 2 bases; nucleotides outside the gene matches: 6. From germline, CDR1 is MNHEY and CDR2 SMNVEV (reference sequence). This CDR3 spans 15 amino acids. The DNA for the CDR3 is TGTGCCAGCAGGGGCAGGGGGCTTCCCTACAATGAGCAGTTCTTC. Its protein product is CASRGRGLPYNEQFF.

The chain joins TRBV30 to TRBJ2-4, with D unresolved. V was trimmed by 2 bases and J by 8 bases, leaving 10 bases between them. CDR1 GTSNPN and CDR2 SVGIG come from the germline V gene (reference sequence). The CDR3 loop spans 12 amino acids. The CDR3 DNA reads TGTGCCTGGAGTTTGAGTGTGGACATTCAGTACTTC. It translates to CAWSLSVDIQYF.

The chain employs TRBV29-1 and TRBJ2-1, with D perhaps matching TRBD1 (6 bases). Trimming shortened V by 4 bases and J by 7 bases, and 8 bases separated the two germline ends. CDR3 length: 11 residues. CDR1 and CDR2 (germline): SQVTM, ANQGSEA. CDR3 nucleotides: TGCAGCGTTGCTCAGGGGAATGAGCAGTTCTTC. Encoded protein: CSVAQGNEQFF.

This chain links TRBV7-9 with TRBJ2-3; 16 bases align to TRBD2. CDR1 is SEHNR and CDR2 is FQNEAQ in the germline V gene (reference sequence). The ends lost 3 bases at V and 2 bases at J; junction bases unmatched: 8. The CDR3 has 19 residues. CDR3 sequence: CASSFPGTSGGGHTDTQYF. DNA for the CDR3: TGTGCCAGCAGCTTCCCCGGGACTAGCGGGGGGGGTCACACAGATACGCAGTATTTT. Supplemented by reference TRBV7-9 and TRBJ2-3, the full variable domain reads DTGVSQNPRHKITKRGQNVTFRCDPISEHNRLYWYRQTLGQGPEFLTYFQNEAQLEKSRLLSDRFSAERPKGSFSTLEIQRTEQGDSAMYLCASSFPGTSGGGHTDTQYFGPGTRLTVL.

The chain employs TRBV7-9 and TRBJ2-3; TRBD2 agrees at 11 bases. Germline-derived CDR1 and CDR2 are SEHNR and FQNEAQ (reference sequence). J gave up 7 bases and V 5 bases, and 8 bases lay outside the gene matches. The CDR3 is 15 residues long. The CDR3, as DNA: TGTGCCAGCAGCCGGGGACTAGCGGCGGAAAATACGCAGTATTTT. The encoded protein is CASSRGLAAENTQYF.

The chain carries TRBV4-3 and TRBJ2-7; 9 nucleotides line up with TRBD2. This CDR3 contains 14 residues. Germline V gene sequence: CDR1 LGHNA, CDR2 YSLEER. V shed 6 bases and J 2 bases; nucleotides not matched to a gene: 5. CDR3 sequence (DNA): TGCGCCAGCAGGCGGGGGGGTTTCCCCTACGAGCAGTACTTC. This codes for CASRRGGFPYEQYF.

This clone was seen a single time. This chain connects TRBV5-1 to TRBJ2-7; tentatively, D is TRBD1 (6 bases). The V and J ends lost 0 bases and 3 bases respectively, with 13 bases between them. Germline loops: CDR1 SGHRS, CDR2 YFSETQ. There are 15 residues in the CDR3. The CDR3 nucleotides read TGCGCCAGCAGCTTGGAACAGGGCGCACTCTACGAGCAGTACTTC. This translates into CASSLEQGALYEQYF.

The rearrangement joins TRBV27 to TRBJ2-3; TRBD1 is a possible D gene (5 bases). There are 15 residues in the CDR3. V lost 1 base to trimming and J lost 4 bases, with 12 bases between them. Germline V gene data show CDR1 as MNHEY and CDR2 as SMNVEV (reference sequence). This chain's CDR3 is CASSLYLDKPDTQYF. DNA for the CDR3: TGTGCCAGCAGTTTATATCTGGACAAACCAGATACGCAGTATTTT.

This chain links TRBV19 with TRBJ2-2, with D tentatively TRBD1 (6 bases). The length of the CDR3 is 15 residues. Germline assignment: CDR1 LNHDA and CDR2 SQIVND (reference sequence). Trimming cost V 5 bases and J 3 bases, with 13 bases left between them. CDR3 protein: CASSWGRGDTGELFF. The CDR3 nucleotides read TGTGCCAGTAGTTGGGGCAGGGGCGACACCGGGGAGCTGTTTTTT. Looking up the rest from reference TRBV19 and TRBJ2-2 gives the full variable domain: DGGITQSPKYLFRKEGQNVTLSCEQNLNHDAMYWYRQDPGQGLRLIYYSQIVNDFQKGDIAEGYSVSREKKESFPLTVTSAQKNPTAFYLCASSWGRGDTGELFFGEGSRLTVL.

CDR3 loop: CASRHGTGVYNEQFF. In DNA form, the CDR3 reads TGTGCCAGCAGACACGGGACAGGGGTCTACAATGAGCAGTTCTTC. The chain joins TRBV13 to TRBJ2-1; TRBD1 agrees at 10 bases. With 6 bases clipped from V and 3 bases from J, the junction kept 5 bases outside the gene matches. Germline V gene lookup returns CDR1 PRHDT and CDR2 FYEKMQ (reference sequence). The CDR3 has 15 amino acids.

The chain uses TRBV4-3 and TRBJ2-7, with 9 bases fitting TRBD2. The ends lost 4 bases at V and 4 bases at J; junction bases unmatched: 5. The CDR3 runs 14 residues. Germline V gene lookup returns CDR1 LGHNA and CDR2 YSLEER. The CDR3 reads CASSLAGAEYEQYF. DNA of the CDR3: TGCGCCAGCAGCCTAGCGGGGGCAGAGTACGAGCAGTACTTC.

Of note for this clone: At the DNA level, this CDR3 is encoded by other sequences in the same sample as well. The chain employs TRBV19 and TRBJ2-1, with 11 bases fitting TRBD2. The CDR3 is made up of 15 amino acids. Germline assignment: CDR1 LNHDA and CDR2 SQIVND (reference sequence). Trimming at V came to 3 bases and at J to 7 bases, leaving 5 bases not matched to a gene. The CDR3 DNA reads as TGTGCCAGTAGTATTGGTCTAGCGGGGGGTAATGAGCAGTTCTTC. This codes for CASSIGLAGGNEQFF.

This sequence joins TRBV27 and TRBJ2-7, with 12 nucleotides matching TRBD2. CDR1 MNHEY and CDR2 SMNVEV come from the germline V gene (reference sequence). With 5 bases clipped from V and 3 bases from J, the junction kept 8 bases outside the gene matches. The CDR3 runs 16 residues. The CDR3 reads CASSPAGLAGRYEQYF. CDR3 DNA: TGTGCCAGCAGTCCAGCTGGACTAGCGGGGCGCTACGAGCAGTACTTC.

The rearrangement joins TRBV27 to TRBJ2-7; D gene unclear. CDR3 length equals 12 residues. CDR1 and CDR2 (germline): MNHEY, SMNVEV (reference sequence). Trimming stripped 4 bases from V and 7 bases from J, with 11 bases between. CDR3 amino acids: CASSSLGEEQYF. DNA of the CDR3: TGTGCCAGCAGTTCCCTAGGTGAAGAGCAGTACTTC.